The 5 T cell receptor beta chains below were found in one sample sequenced in a study of PD-L1 blockade in urothelial cancer. TCRdb keeps only in-frame clones here, not all; method: immunoSEQ multiplex PCR. This sample yields 100,000 or so clones, of which roughly nine tenths are seen a single time; under 0.95% belongs to the top ten. The source material was PBMCs, sampled around atezolizumab (anti-PD-L1) treatment. These receptors came from a woman aged 80 or over with urothelial cancer.

The CDR3 is CASSLTQGAWEKLFF. The DNA of the CDR3 is TGTGCCAGCAGCCTGACCCAGGGGGCGTGGGAAAAACTGTTTTTT. This rearrangement joins TRBV5-6 to TRBJ1-4, with TRBD1 matching 8 bases. The V gene end was trimmed by 4 bases and the J gene end by 8 bases; junction bases not matched to a gene: 10. The CDR3 sequence is 15 residues long. The germline V gene encodes CDR1 SGHDT and CDR2 YYEEEE.

CDR3 region: CASSLAQGSLTGELFF. CDR3 nucleotide sequence: TGTGCCAGCAGTTTAGCCCAGGGAAGCCTCACCGGGGAGCTGTTTTTT. The J gene is TRBJ2-2, the V gene TRBV27; D is perhaps TRBD1 (5 bases). V shed 2 bases and J shed 4 bases, with 14 bases lying between them. Germline V lookup: CDR1 MNHEY, CDR2 SMNVEV (reference sequence). CDR3 length: 16 residues.

This clone was detected only a few times. V and J are TRBV9 and TRBJ2-1, with 11 bases aligning to TRBD2. The V and J ends lost 3 bases and 6 bases, in that order; junction bases with no gene match: 8. The CDR3 is made up of 16 amino acids. Germline V lookup: CDR1 SGDLS, CDR2 YYNGEE. The CDR3 region has the DNA TGTGCCAGCAGCGATTTAGCGGGAGGGCCCTCCAATGAGCAGTTCTTC. The encoded protein is CASSDLAGGPSNEQFF.

The gene calls are TRBV7-2 and TRBJ2-7; TRBD2 matches at 11 bases. V gave up 1 base and J gave up 0 bases; unmatched junction bases: 2. CDR1 and CDR2 (germline): SGHTA, FQGNSA. The CDR3 is made up of 16 amino acids. CDR3 amino acids: CASSLEGTSGSYEQYF. In nucleotides, the CDR3 is TGTGCCAGCAGCTTAGAGGGGACTAGCGGCTCCTACGAGCAGTACTTC.

This clone occurred once. The chain carries TRBV18 and TRBJ2-4; 7 nucleotides agree with TRBD1. Germline V gene lookup returns CDR1 KGHSH and CDR2 LQKENI. CDR3 length: 18 residues. J was trimmed by 1 base and V by 0 bases; bases with no gene match: 9. The CDR3 is CASSPPGGRYGAKNIQYF. CDR3 DNA sequence: TGTGCCAGCTCACCACCAGGGGGCCGTTACGGTGCCAAAAACATTCAGTACTTC.